The 31 T cell receptor beta chains reported below all come from one sample, sequenced in a study of T cells in Graves' hyperthyroidism and ophthalmopathy (dated by TCRdb to between 2017 and 2020). Library method: multiplex PCR. TCRdb lists the instrument as Illumina HiSeq 2000. The TCR beta CDR3 regions were amplified from RNA transcripts. The first round of RT-PCR for the TCR CDR3 was performed with the HTBI primer set and the Qiagen OneStep RT-PCR kit. The public reads were reanalyzed by TCRdb: fastp trimming at Q25, MiXCR alignment, in-frame beta chains only. Every CDR3 protein is listed once, alongside the most common genes and DNA of its rows. This sample comprises 380,000 or so distinct CDR3 sequences, about 20% of them detected only once. The top ten hold around 4% of the sample. Sequenced: blood. The receptors here all came from a woman between 18 and 30 years old with Graves' hyperthyroidism.

This clonotype was picked up many times. The rearrangement joins TRBV4-2 to TRBJ2-7; D unclear. V was cut by 0 bases and J by 0 bases, with 12 bases left in between. The CDR3 sequence is 16 residues long. The V gene's germline CDR1 is LGHNA and CDR2 YNFKEQ. The CDR3 protein is CASSQEAPSSSYEQYF. Written as DNA, the CDR3 is TGTGCCAGCAGCCAAGAGGCTCCCTCGAGCTCCTACGAGCAGTACTTC.

This clonotype was picked up many times. The J gene is TRBJ2-2, the V gene TRBV6-1; no reliable D call. V was shortened by 7 bases and J by 13 bases, with 22 bases between the two germline ends. The length of the CDR3 is 14 residues. Germline V gene lookup returns CDR1 MNHNS and CDR2 SASEGT. CDR3 in amino acids: CASTPSSGLDRLFF. The CDR3 DNA sequence: TGTGCCAGCACCCCAAGCTCTGGGCTGGATCGGCTGTTTTTT.

The J gene is TRBJ2-5, the V gene TRBV4-1; D is ambiguous. Trimming removed 0 bases from V and 5 bases from J, with 7 bases in between. The CDR3 sequence is 13 residues long. CDR1 is MGHRA and CDR2 is YSYEKL in the germline V gene. CDR3 in DNA: TGCGCCAGCAGCCAAGACAGGTGCGAGACCCAGTACTTC. It yields the protein CASSQDRCETQYF.

This clonotype was counted ten times or more. The chain links TRBV20-1 to TRBJ1-1, with D perhaps TRBD1 (6 bases). CDR3 length: 14 amino acids. Germline assignment: CDR1 DFQATT and CDR2 SNEGSKA (reference sequence). V gave up 4 bases and J gave up 0 bases, with 12 bases separating them. The CDR3 reads CSAKEGHVNTEAFF. The CDR3 DNA reads TGCAGTGCTAAGGAGGGACACGTGAACACTGAAGCTTTCTTT.

In this sample, this clonotype turned up many times. The V and J genes are TRBV12-3 or TRBV12-4 and TRBJ1-1; D perhaps matches TRBD1 (5 bases). The germline V and J ends were trimmed by 3 bases and 5 bases, with 16 bases remaining between them. CDR3 length: 15 residues. CDR3 sequence: CASSLGWEGRTEAFF. CDR3 nucleotide sequence: TGTGCCAGCAGTTTGGGTTGGGAGGGGCGGACTGAAGCTTTCTTT.

In this sample, this clonotype turned up many times. The chain links TRBV6-1 to TRBJ2-7; D possibly corresponds to TRBD2 (5 bases). The CDR3 has 12 amino acids. CDR1 and CDR2 from the germline V gene are MNHNS and SASEGT. Trimming stripped 6 bases from V and 7 bases from J, with 13 bases between. This CDR3 is CASSSYRGEQYF. CDR3 DNA sequence: TGTGCCAGCAGCTCGTACCGCGGGGAGCAGTACTTC.

This clonotype was recorded at least ten times. The chain is built from TRBV12-3 or TRBV12-4 and TRBJ2-5, with 9 bases fitting TRBD1. With V trimmed by 9 bases and J by 5 bases, 10 bases remained unmatched. There are 14 residues in the CDR3. CDR3 DNA: TGTGCCAGTGTAGACAGGGGGGCGTCGGAGACCCAGTACTTC. Amino acids: CASVDRGASETQYF.

In this sample, this clonotype turned up many times. The chain has TRBV6-1 and TRBJ2-2; weak D call: TRBD1 (5 bases). Germline values: CDR1 MNHNS, CDR2 SASEGT. Trimming removed 2 bases from V and 5 bases from J, with 9 bases in between. CDR3 length: 14 amino acids. The CDR3 sequence: CASSELTATGELFF. The DNA for the CDR3 is TGTGCCAGCAGTGAATTGACAGCGACCGGGGAGCTGTTTTTT.

This clonotype was observed at least ten times. The chain links TRBV7-2 to TRBJ2-7; the D call may be TRBD1 or TRBD2 (5 bases each). Looked up from germline, CDR1 is SGHTA and CDR2 is FQGNSA. Trimming removed 3 bases from V and 9 bases from J, with 15 bases in between. The CDR3 has 13 residues. The CDR3 spells CASSFRLAGTQYF. CDR3 bases: TGTGCCAGCAGCTTTAGGTTGGCAGGGACGCAGTACTTC.

This clonotype was recorded at least ten times. This rearrangement joins TRBV24-1 to TRBJ1-5; TRBD1 matches 9 bases. The CDR3 totals 15 residues. Germline values: CDR1 KGHDR, CDR2 SFDVKD. J lost 7 bases, V lost 3 bases, and 6 bases had no gene match. The CDR3 nucleotides read TGTGCCACCAGTGATCATCGACAGGGGGAACAGCCCCAGCATTTT. Encoded protein: CATSDHRQGEQPQHF.

This clonotype was seen ten or more times. The chain employs TRBV6-1 and TRBJ2-7; a possible D gene is TRBD1 (6 bases). Germline V lookup: CDR1 MNHNS, CDR2 SASEGT. Trimming took 7 bases from V and 0 from J, leaving 16 bases between them. CDR3 size: 15 residues. In nucleotides, the CDR3 is TGTGCCAGCACCAAGAACCCGGACAGCTCCTACGAGCAGTACTTC. The encoded protein is CASTKNPDSSYEQYF.

This clonotype was counted many times. This chain uses TRBV6-5 with TRBJ1-5; D gene unclear. Between the trimmed V and J ends, which lost 0 bases and 4 bases, there was a span of 10 bases. The V gene's germline CDR1 is MNHEY and CDR2 SVGAGI. CDR3 size: 15 residues. The CDR3 is CASSYSLAVNQPQHF. Written as DNA, the CDR3 is TGTGCCAGCAGTTACTCGTTGGCGGTGAATCAGCCCCAGCATTTT.

This clonotype has at least ten counts. V and J are TRBV20-1 and TRBJ1-1; D call uncertain. Per germline, CDR1 DFQATT and CDR2 SNEGSKA (reference sequence). The CDR3 is 13 amino acids. With 3 bases removed from V and 1 base from J, the gap between germline ends came to 9 bases. The CDR3 here is CSARSAANTEAFF. The CDR3 region has the DNA TGCAGTGCTAGGAGCGCGGCGAACACTGAAGCTTTCTTT.

A few counts support this clonotype. V and J are TRBV18 and TRBJ1-1; D unresolved. The CDR3 totals 15 residues. The V gene's germline CDR1 is KGHSH and CDR2 LQKENI. The V gene lost 6 bases and the J gene lost 0 bases, with 14 bases spanning the gap. Here the CDR3 reads CASSPLMTMNTEAFF. The CDR3 bases are TGTGCCAGCTCGCCGCTCATGACCATGAACACTGAAGCTTTCTTT.

In its sample, this clonotype was seen many times. The V gene is TRBV29-1, the J gene TRBJ2-7; a possible D gene is TRBD2 (6 bases). Per germline, CDR1 SQVTM and CDR2 ANQGSEA. This CDR3 has 12 amino acids. V lost 4 bases and J 3 bases, leaving 10 bases between the germline ends. CDR3 in amino acids: CSVVEGIYEQYF. CDR3 sequence (DNA): TGCAGCGTTGTGGAGGGGATCTACGAGCAGTACTTC.

The table lists this clonotype with a count of one. The J gene is TRBJ2-5, the V gene TRBV11-2; the match to TRBD1 covers 11 bases. V was pared by 10 bases and J by 1 base, with 8 bases of the junction left unmatched. Germline loops: CDR1 SGHAT, CDR2 FQNNGV. The CDR3 is 15 amino acids. The CDR3 bases are TGTGCCACCTCACCCGGGACAGGGGGCCAAGAGACCCAGTACTTC. Its protein product is CATSPGTGGQETQYF.

The J gene is TRBJ2-2, the V gene TRBV4-2, with 14 bases that match TRBD2. J gave up 6 bases and V 4 bases, and 4 bases lay outside the gene matches. Germline V lookup: CDR1 LGHNA, CDR2 YNFKEQ. The CDR3 extends over 16 amino acids. CDR3 in amino acids: CASSRATSGGAGELFF. The CDR3 DNA reads as TGTGCCAGCAGCCGGGCGACTAGCGGGGGGGCCGGGGAGCTGTTTTTT.

This clonotype was recorded at least ten times. The chain is built from TRBV7-9 and TRBJ2-7, with D perhaps matching TRBD2 (6 bases). CDR1 SEHNR and CDR2 FQNEAQ come from the germline V gene (reference sequence). The CDR3 spans 15 residues. V gave up 2 bases and J gave up 3 bases, with 14 bases separating them. CDR3 sequence: CASSLLGRGIYEQYF. For the CDR3, the DNA is TGTGCCAGCAGCTTATTGGGACGGGGGATCTACGAGCAGTACTTC.

This clonotype has at least ten counts. J is TRBJ1-3 and V is TRBV7-9; D is unresolved. The CDR3 extends over 14 amino acids. Per germline, CDR1 SEHNR and CDR2 FQNEAQ (reference sequence). Trimming left V 0 bases short and J 2 bases short, with 5 bases between. The CDR3 spells CASSLAAAGNTIYF. The DNA for the CDR3 is TGTGCCAGCAGCTTAGCGGCGGCTGGAAACACCATATATTTT.

Concerning this clonotype itself: Its ends do not fully match the called genes, so a read error is possible. The V call is TRBV7-9, the J call TRBJ1-1; the D gene is possibly TRBD1 (5 bases). The CDR3 length is 14 residues. Germline V CDR1 and CDR2: SEHNR, FQNEAQ (reference sequence). Here the CDR3 DNA reads TGTGCCAGCAGTTTAGGGGCAGGGTTGTCTGAAGCTTTCTTT. Translated: CASSLGAGLSEAFF.

This clonotype was seen only a few times. The rearrangement links TRBV4-1 to TRBJ2-6; D not resolved. V shed 0 bases and J shed 3 bases, with 9 bases lying between them. The CDR3 is 16 residues long. Germline CDR1 MGHRA, CDR2 YSYEKL. The CDR3 DNA reads as TGCGCCAGCAGCCAAGATCCAAGCTTTGGGGCCAACGTCCTGACTTTC. Translation: CASSQDPSFGANVLTF.

This clonotype was recorded many times. The chain uses TRBV28 and TRBJ2-7; D could derive from TRBD1 or TRBD2 (6 bases each). Trimming took 4 bases from V and 3 from J, leaving 16 bases between them. Looked up from germline, CDR1 is MDHEN and CDR2 is SYDVKM. The CDR3 is 15 residues long. Here the CDR3 reads CASSSPWGASYEQYF. For the CDR3, the DNA is TGTGCCAGCAGTTCCCCCTGGGGGGCTAGCTACGAGCAGTACTTC. The whole variable domain, remainder taken from reference TRBV28 and TRBJ2-7, is DVKVTQSSRYLVKRTGEKVFLECVQDMDHENMFWYRQDPGLGLRLIYFSYDVKMKEKGDIPEGYSVSREKKERFSLILESASTNQTSMYLCASSSPWGASYEQYFGPGTRLTVT.

This clonotype has at least ten counts. The chain employs TRBV20-1 and TRBJ1-5; TRBD1 matches at 7 bases. The length of the CDR3 is 14 residues. Germline lookup yields CDR1 DFQATT and CDR2 SNEGSKA (reference sequence). The ends lost 7 bases at V and 2 bases at J; junction bases unmatched: 8. The CDR3 here is CSVSQGQRNQPQHF. The CDR3 DNA sequence: TGCAGTGTGTCCCAGGGACAGCGCAATCAGCCCCAGCATTTT.

This clonotype occurred many times. The J gene is TRBJ2-5, the V gene TRBV6-1; D is perhaps TRBD2 (5 bases). Germline V gene data show CDR1 as MNHNS and CDR2 as SASEGT. Trimming removed 7 bases from V and 4 bases from J, with 16 bases in between. The CDR3 spans 14 residues. The chain's CDR3 is CASIGLSRGETQYF. CDR3 bases: TGTGCCAGCATAGGCCTGAGTCGGGGAGAGACCCAGTACTTC.

This clonotype was recorded at least ten times. The rearrangement joins TRBV9 to TRBJ1-5; 8 positions agree with TRBD1. Germline loops: CDR1 SGDLS, CDR2 YYNGEE. J gave up 6 bases and V 3 bases, and 8 bases lay outside the gene matches. The CDR3 runs to 15 residues. CDR3 sequence (DNA): TGTGCCAGCAGCGCCAGGGGACAGGTCGCTCAGCCCCAGCATTTT. Translated: CASSARGQVAQPQHF.

This clonotype showed up many times. The rearrangement uses TRBV27 and TRBJ2-7, with 7 bases lining up with TRBD1. Trimming removed 3 bases from V and 0 bases from J; junction bases left unmatched: 2. The CDR3 consists of 14 residues. The germline gives CDR1 MNHEY, CDR2 SMNVEV (reference sequence). The CDR3 DNA reads as TGTGCCAGCAGTTTTGGGACAGCCTCCTACGAGCAGTACTTC. It translates to CASSFGTASYEQYF.

This chain links TRBV28 with TRBJ1-2; D is unresolved. Trimming removed 8 bases from V and 0 bases from J, with 16 bases in between. This CDR3 region has 15 residues. The germline gives CDR1 MDHEN, CDR2 SYDVKM. In nucleotides, the CDR3 is TGTGCCAGCGGGCGTGGAGGCATCTCTAACTATGGCTACACCTTC. It codes for CASGRGGISNYGYTF.

This clonotype was observed many times. The chain links TRBV19 to TRBJ1-1; TRBD1 is a possible D gene (5 bases). Germline CDR1 is LNHDA and CDR2 is SQIVND (reference sequence). V gave up 5 bases and J gave up 0 bases, with 10 bases separating them. The length of the CDR3 is 14 residues. The DNA of the CDR3 is TGTGCCAGTAGTTTTGCAGGGATGAACACTGAAGCTTTCTTT. Its protein product is CASSFAGMNTEAFF.

This chain uses TRBV6-1 with TRBJ1-2; possibly TRBD1 for D (5 bases). The V end lost 8 bases, the J end lost 3 bases, and 7 bases lay between the germline ends. The CDR3 is 11 amino acids. The germline V gene encodes CDR1 MNHNS and CDR2 SASEGT. The CDR3 here is CASLGDYGYTF. The DNA of the CDR3 is TGTGCCAGCTTAGGGGACTATGGCTACACCTTC.

This clonotype appeared many times. The V call is TRBV2, the J call TRBJ1-2; D remains unclear. Trimming took off 6 bases at V and 6 bases at J, with 11 bases between the two ends. The CDR3 loop spans 12 amino acids. CDR1 is SNHLY and CDR2 is FYNNEI in the germline V gene. CDR3 sequence: CASRGNRDGYTF. The DNA for the CDR3 is TGTGCCAGCAGGGGGAATCGGGATGGCTACACCTTC.

This clonotype came up a few times. The chain recombines TRBV10-2 with TRBJ2-7, with 14 bases fitting TRBD2. This CDR3 is built from 15 residues. V lost 4 bases and J lost 7; bases outside the gene matches: 6. Per the germline V gene, CDR1 is WSHSY and CDR2 is SAAADI. CDR3 in DNA: TGCGCCAGCAGTGGACTAGCGGGGGGGCCGAGTGAGCAGTACTTC. It specifies CASSGLAGGPSEQYF.